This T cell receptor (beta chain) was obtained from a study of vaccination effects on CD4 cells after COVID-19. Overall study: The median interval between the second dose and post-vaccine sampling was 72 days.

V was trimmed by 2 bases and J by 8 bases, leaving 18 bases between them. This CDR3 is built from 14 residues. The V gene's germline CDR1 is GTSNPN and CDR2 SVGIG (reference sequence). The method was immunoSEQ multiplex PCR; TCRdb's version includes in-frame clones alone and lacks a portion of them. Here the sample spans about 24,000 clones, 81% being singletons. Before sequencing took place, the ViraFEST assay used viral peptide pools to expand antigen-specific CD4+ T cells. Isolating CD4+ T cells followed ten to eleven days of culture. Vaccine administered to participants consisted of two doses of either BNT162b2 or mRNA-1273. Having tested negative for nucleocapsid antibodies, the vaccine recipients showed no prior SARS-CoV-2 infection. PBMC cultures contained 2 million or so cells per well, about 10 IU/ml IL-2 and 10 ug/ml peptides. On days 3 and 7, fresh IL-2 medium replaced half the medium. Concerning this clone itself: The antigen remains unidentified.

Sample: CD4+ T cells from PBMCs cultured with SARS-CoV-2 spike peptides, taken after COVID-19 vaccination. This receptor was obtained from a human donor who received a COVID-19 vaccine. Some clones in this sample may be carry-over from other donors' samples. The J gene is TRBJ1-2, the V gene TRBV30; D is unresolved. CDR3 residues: CAWSSLVRSSGYTF. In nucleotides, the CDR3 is TGTGCCTGGAGTTCCCTCGTCCGCTCCTCCGGCTACACCTTC.